Detailed here is one T cell receptor beta chain. While infection was still active, Seattle patients were enrolled and then followed longitudinally. This entry comes from a study of blood T cell repertoires in COVID-19. Whole-study context: There were acute and convalescent COVID-19 samples, and they came from the United States, Italy and Spain. T cells, B-cell-depleted T cells, or PBMCs provided the cDNA or gDNA that served as material.

There are 15 residues in the CDR3. V dropped 4 bases and J dropped 1 base, with 14 bases sitting between them. From germline, CDR1 is SGHRS and CDR2 YFSETQ. Sequencing used immunoSEQ multiplex PCR; TCRdb keeps in-frame clones, though not all of them. The repertoire holds over 100,000 clones, with around 88% as singletons. The material sequenced was peripheral blood. The gene calls are TRBV5-1 and TRBJ2-5; D is perhaps TRBD1 (6 bases). This clonotype was sampled from a man between 60 and 75 years old with COVID-19, enrolled during active disease. Here the CDR3 reads CASSPRQARQETQYF. The CDR3 nucleotides read TGCGCCAGCAGCCCGAGACAGGCGCGCCAAGAGACCCAGTACTTC.